The T cell receptor (beta chain) described here comes from a study of cytomegalovirus exposure and HLA in healthy donors. Overall study results and limits: Reports showed the classifier diagnosing cytomegalovirus status with high specificity and sensitivity. TCR beta chains numbering more than 150 were designated cytomegalovirus-associated. Rare TCR sequences predominated, though certain public TCRs were found in many donors.

The donors were members of the validation cohort comprising some 120 subjects, separate from the roughly 700-subject first cohort. Trimming shortened V by 3 bases and J by 3 bases, and 12 bases separated the two germline ends. Germline assignment: CDR1 MGHRA and CDR2 YSYEKL. The CDR3 has 15 amino acids. In the case of this clone: Its specificity is not known.

This table comes from immunoSEQ multiplex PCR, and its TCRdb copy is limited to in-frame clones, with some not included. The sample yields about 110,000 clones, more than 75% seen once. V and J are TRBV4-1 and TRBJ2-1; tentative D call: TRBD1 (5 bases). The clonotype was recovered from a young woman in good health and CMV-seropositive. The material sequenced was PBMCs. In nucleotides, the CDR3 is TGCGCCAGCAGCCAGGGGTTAGGGGACTACAATGAGCAGTTCTTC. Translation: CASSQGLGDYNEQFF.